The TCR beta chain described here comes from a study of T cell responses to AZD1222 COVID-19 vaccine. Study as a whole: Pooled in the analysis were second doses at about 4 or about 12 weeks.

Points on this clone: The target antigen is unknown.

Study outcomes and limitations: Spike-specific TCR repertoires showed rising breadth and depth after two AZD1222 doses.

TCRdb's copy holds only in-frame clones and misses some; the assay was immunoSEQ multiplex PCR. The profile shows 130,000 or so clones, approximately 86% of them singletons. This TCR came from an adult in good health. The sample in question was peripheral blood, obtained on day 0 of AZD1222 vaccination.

The CDR3 spells CASSLAPQGVVGNTIYF. The CDR3 DNA reads as TGTGCCAGCAGTCTAGCCCCTCAGGGGGTTGTAGGAAACACCATATATTTT. The genes are TRBV3-1 (or the pseudogene TRBV3-2) and TRBJ1-3; 7 bases are a match to TRBD1. CDR3 length equals 17 residues. Trimming cost V 6 bases and J 4 bases; bases outside gene matches: 15. Germline CDR1 LGHDT, CDR2 YNNKEL (reference sequence).